The 10 T cell receptor beta chains below were found in one sample sequenced in a study of cytomegalovirus exposure and HLA in healthy donors. The study ran its PCR with 60 Vbeta and 13 Jbeta primers. Sequencing was performed with immunoSEQ multiplex PCR; in TCRdb, only in-frame clones are kept and a portion is missing. The table records some 110,000 clones, around 83% of them present only once. The sequencing input was PBMCs. All receptors come from a man aged 25-45 years in good health and CMV-seropositive.

In this sample, this clone turned up a few times. The chain joins TRBV5-1 to TRBJ1-2; D is uncertain. Trimming stripped 2 bases from V and 5 bases from J, with 10 bases between. The germline V gene has CDR1 SGHRS and CDR2 YFSETQ. This CDR3 region has 13 residues. The CDR3 DNA reads TGCGCCAGCAGCTTCGACGCGGATTATGGCTACACCTTC. Protein product: CASSFDADYGYTF.

CDR3 amino acids: CASSFGAGETQYF. The DNA of the CDR3 is TGTGCCAGCAGCTTCGGGGCGGGGGAGACCCAGTACTTC. This sequence joins TRBV11-2 and TRBJ2-5; perhaps TRBD2 as D (6 bases). Germline-derived CDR1 and CDR2 are SGHAT and FQNNGV. CDR3 size: 13 residues. The germline V and J ends were trimmed by 3 bases and 5 bases, with 10 bases remaining between them.

V and J are TRBV19 and TRBJ1-2; 8 bases map to TRBD1. This CDR3 is 14 amino acids long. Trimming took 10 bases from V and 5 from J; bases not matched to a gene: 12. Germline V gene sequence: CDR1 LNHDA, CDR2 SQIVND (reference sequence). In DNA, the CDR3 is TGTGCCACCTCAGACAGGGGAGGAGGGTATGGCTACACCTTC. Encoded protein: CATSDRGGGYGYTF.

This clone has a single count. V gene TRBV28 combines with J gene TRBJ1-1; TRBD1 matches at 8 bases. This CDR3 contains 17 residues. Germline CDR1 is MDHEN and CDR2 is SYDVKM. J lost 1 base, V lost 5 bases, and 12 bases had no gene match. The DNA of the CDR3 is TGTGCCAGCAGTCTGAGGCTAGGGACAGGAGGGAACACTGAAGCTTTCTTT. It yields the protein CASSLRLGTGGNTEAFF.

The V and J genes are TRBV9 and TRBJ2-4, with D possibly matching TRBD1 (6 bases). CDR1 SGDLS and CDR2 YYNGEE come from the germline V gene. Trimming took 3 bases from V and 3 from J, leaving 10 bases between them. The CDR3 is 14 residues long. The CDR3 is CASSAQGNKNIQYF. CDR3 DNA sequence: TGTGCCAGCAGCGCCCAGGGGAACAAAAACATTCAGTACTTC. The variable domain in full, completed from reference TRBV9 and TRBJ2-4, reads DSGVTQTPKHLITATGQRVTLRCSPRSGDLSVYWYQQSLDQGLQFLIQYYNGEERAKGNILERFSAQQFPDLHSELNLSSLELGDSALYFCASSAQGNKNIQYFGAGTRLSVL.

The chain joins TRBV11-3 to TRBJ1-3; 8 bases align to TRBD1. Germline-derived CDR1 and CDR2 are SGHNT and YENEEA. The CDR3 covers 16 residues. J gave up 2 bases and V 6 bases, and 9 bases lay outside the gene matches. CDR3 DNA sequence: TGTGCCAGCAGGGGAGGCCAGGGGGCGCCTGGAAACACCATATATTTT. Amino acids: CASRGGQGAPGNTIYF.

This chain links TRBV9 with TRBJ2-1; D is ambiguous. Trimming shortened V by 7 bases and J by 4 bases, and 6 bases separated the two germline ends. The CDR3 is made up of 11 amino acids. CDR1 SGDLS and CDR2 YYNGEE come from the germline V gene. The CDR3 nucleotides are TGTGCCAGCTCCCAGTACAATGAGCAGTTCTTC. It yields the protein CASSQYNEQFF.

The chain combines TRBV14 with TRBJ2-3; TRBD2 might be the D (5 bases). Trimming shortened V by 1 base and J by 0 bases, and 14 bases separated the two germline ends. CDR3 size: 17 residues. Per germline, CDR1 SGHDN and CDR2 FVKESK. CDR3 residues: CASSQVRPRRSTDTQYF. DNA of the CDR3: TGTGCCAGCAGCCAAGTACGACCCCGGAGGAGCACAGATACGCAGTATTTT.

The V gene is TRBV20-1, the J gene TRBJ2-5; no reliable D call. V lost 6 bases to trimming and J lost 4 bases, with 9 bases between them. This CDR3 is built from 11 residues. Germline CDR1 reads DFQATT; CDR2 reads SNEGSKA (reference sequence). The CDR3 here is CSAPRLETQYF. The CDR3 DNA follows: TGCAGTGCCCCGAGATTAGAGACCCAGTACTTC.

The chain carries TRBV2 and TRBJ2-3, with D unclear. This CDR3 spans 11 amino acids. The germline V gene has CDR1 SNHLY and CDR2 FYNNEI. V was cut by 6 bases and J by 6 bases, with 7 bases left in between. The CDR3 reads CASSQFDTQYF. CDR3 sequence (DNA): TGTGCCAGCAGCCAATTTGATACGCAGTATTTT.